The 18 T cell receptor beta chains below were found in one sample sequenced in a study of cytomegalovirus exposure and HLA in healthy donors. PCR primers comprised 60 Vbeta and 13 Jbeta primers. Clones were read by immunoSEQ multiplex PCR, and TCRdb kept only the in-frame ones, dropping some. The sample includes some 130,000 clones, around 80% of them seen just once. The material sequenced was PBMCs. The source is a middle-aged man in good health and CMV-seropositive.

In its sample, this clone was seen a few times. The chain links TRBV20-1 to TRBJ1-2; 7 nucleotides line up with TRBD1. The CDR3 is 11 amino acids. Germline CDR1 reads DFQATT; CDR2 reads SNEGSKA (reference sequence). The ends lost 6 bases at V and 7 bases at J; junction bases unmatched: 5. CDR3 sequence: CSALTGFGYTF. The DNA of the CDR3 is TGCAGTGCCCTGACAGGGTTTGGCTACACCTTC.

This clone showed up just a few times. V is TRBV2 and J is TRBJ2-7; tentative D call: TRBD1 (6 bases). The CDR3 is made up of 12 amino acids. The ends were cut back, 6 bases at V and 8 bases at J, with 14 bases in the middle. Germline V gives CDR1 SNHLY, CDR2 FYNNEI. CDR3 region: CASRRYREQQYF. The CDR3, as DNA: TGTGCCAGCAGGAGATACAGGGAGCAGCAGTACTTC.

The rearrangement uses TRBV29-1 and TRBJ2-7; D gene unclear. The CDR3 consists of 12 residues. Deletions cut 2 bases from V and 2 bases from J, with 7 bases between. The germline V gene has CDR1 SQVTM and CDR2 ANQGSEA. The CDR3 sequence: CSVESPPYEQYF. For the CDR3, the DNA is TGCAGCGTTGAAAGCCCCCCCTACGAGCAGTACTTC.

This chain links TRBV5-1 with TRBJ2-2; D perhaps matches TRBD2 (5 bases). The CDR3 contains 17 residues. CDR1 SGHRS and CDR2 YFSETQ come from the germline V gene. Trimming removed 7 bases at V and 1 base at J, with 20 bases between. The CDR3 is CASRRLVGNLNTGELFF. The CDR3 bases are TGCGCCAGCCGCAGGCTAGTCGGGAACCTGAACACCGGGGAGCTGTTTTTT.

The chain couples TRBV11-3 to TRBJ1-1; D unresolved. The CDR3 is 15 residues long. The germline V gene encodes CDR1 SGHNT and CDR2 YENEEA. The V gene lost 0 bases and the J gene lost 0 bases, with 8 bases spanning the gap. The CDR3 loop reads CASSLDADMNTEAFF. As DNA, the CDR3 is TGTGCCAGCAGCTTAGACGCAGACATGAACACTGAAGCTTTCTTT. Complete variable domain (other parts from reference TRBV11-3 and TRBJ1-1): EAGVVQSPRYKIIEKKQPVAFWCNPISGHNTLYWYLQNLGQGPELLIRYENEEAVDDSQLPKDRFSAERLKGVDSTLKIQPAELGDSAVYLCASSLDADMNTEAFFGQGTRLTVV.

The gene calls are TRBV5-1 and TRBJ1-2, with no clear D. V gave up 0 bases and J gave up 5 bases, with 11 bases separating them. The CDR3 has 14 amino acids. Germline loops: CDR1 SGHRS, CDR2 YFSETQ. CDR3: CASSLASRRYGYTF. In DNA form, the CDR3 reads TGCGCCAGCAGCTTGGCGTCCAGGAGGTATGGCTACACCTTC.

This clone has a handful of counts. CDR3 nucleotides: TGTGCCAGCAGCATCGGACAGGGGGCTCAGCCCCAGCATTTT. Amino acids: CASSIGQGAQPQHF. V and J are TRBV5-6 and TRBJ1-5; 11 nucleotides agree with TRBD1. There are 14 residues in the CDR3. From germline, CDR1 is SGHDT and CDR2 YYEEEE. Trimming cost V 4 bases and J 6 bases; bases outside gene matches: 3. Variable domain in full (rest from reference TRBV5-6 and TRBJ1-5): DAGVTQSPTHLIKTRGQQVTLRCSPKSGHDTVSWYQQALGQGPQFIFQYYEEEERQRGNFPDRFSGHQFPNYSSELNVNALLLGDSALYLCASSIGQGAQPQHFGDGTRLSIL.

The V and J genes are TRBV19 and TRBJ2-7; 7 bases match TRBD2. Germline V gene lookup returns CDR1 LNHDA and CDR2 SQIVND (reference sequence). The CDR3 length is 15 residues. J lost 1 base, V lost 3 bases, and 6 bases had no gene match. CDR3 in DNA: TGTGCCAGTAGTATCCCCTCTAGCGGTTCCTACGAGCAGTACTTC. Its protein product is CASSIPSSGSYEQYF. Using reference TRBV19 and TRBJ2-7 for the parts outside the CDR3, the full variable domain is DGGITQSPKYLFRKEGQNVTLSCEQNLNHDAMYWYRQDPGQGLRLIYYSQIVNDFQKGDIAEGYSVSREKKESFPLTVTSAQKNPTAFYLCASSIPSSGSYEQYFGPGTRLTVT.

This clone was found a few times. This sequence joins TRBV5-6 and TRBJ2-2, with D unclear. Germline CDR1 and CDR2: SGHDT and YYEEEE. V was shortened by 5 bases and J by 3 bases, with 5 bases between the two germline ends. The CDR3 length is 12 residues. CDR3 amino acids: CASSYYTGELFF. Written as DNA, the CDR3 is TGTGCCAGCAGTTATTACACCGGGGAGCTGTTTTTT.

The gene calls are TRBV5-1 and TRBJ2-2; 13 nucleotides align to TRBD2. Germline-derived CDR1 and CDR2 are SGHRS and YFSETQ. The CDR3 spans 17 residues. Losses at the gene ends were 4 bases for V and 0 bases for J; bases not matched to a gene: 3. CDR3 sequence reads: CASSVTSGRANTGELFF. Here the CDR3 DNA reads TGCGCCAGCAGCGTAACTAGCGGGAGGGCGAACACCGGGGAGCTGTTTTTT.

The CDR3 region is CASSVTGGSGELFF. CDR3 nucleotide sequence: TGTGCCAGCAGCGTGACAGGGGGGTCCGGGGAGCTGTTTTTT. The rearrangement joins TRBV9 to TRBJ2-2, with 9 bases aligning to TRBD1. Trimming at V came to 2 bases and at J to 6 bases, leaving 2 bases not matched to a gene. This CDR3 has 14 amino acids. The germline V gene has CDR1 SGDLS and CDR2 YYNGEE.

The J gene is TRBJ1-4, the V gene TRBV10-2; 9 nucleotides agree with TRBD1. Per germline, CDR1 WSHSY and CDR2 SAAADI. The CDR3 contains 15 residues. J was trimmed by 4 bases and V by 8 bases; bases with no gene match: 8. CDR3 loop: CASVPGQGRNEKLFF. Here the CDR3 DNA reads TGCGCCAGCGTTCCGGGACAGGGCCGTAATGAAAAACTGTTTTTT.

This chain uses TRBV19 with TRBJ1-5; TRBD1 aligns across 9 bases. The CDR3 loop spans 14 amino acids. The germline CDR1 and CDR2 sequences are LNHDA and SQIVND (reference sequence). The V gene end was trimmed by 7 bases and the J gene end by 2 bases; junction bases not matched to a gene: 3. The CDR3 DNA sequence: TGTGCCAGTATTGGGGACAGGGGCAATCAGCCCCAGCATTTT. Amino acids: CASIGDRGNQPQHF.

In its sample, this clone was seen once. The rearrangement uses TRBV29-1 and TRBJ2-4; 9 bases fit TRBD2. This CDR3 comprises 11 residues. Per germline, CDR1 SQVTM and CDR2 ANQGSEA. With V trimmed by 4 bases and J by 16 bases, 8 bases remained unmatched. CDR3 DNA: TGCAGCGTTGTGTTTAAGGGACTAGCTTACTTC. Residues: CSVVFKGLAYF.

In this sample, this clone turned up a few times. The gene calls are TRBV19 and TRBJ2-2; 7 bases match TRBD1. The CDR3 has 13 amino acids. Germline CDR1 is LNHDA and CDR2 is SQIVND (reference sequence). V lost 5 bases and J lost 6; bases outside the gene matches: 3. CDR3 DNA sequence: TGTGCCAGTAGTGTGACAGGGTCCGGGGAGCTGTTTTTT. It specifies CASSVTGSGELFF.

This chain links TRBV4-1 with TRBJ1-4; maybe TRBD1 (6 bases). V lost 0 bases, J lost 0 bases, and 8 bases lay in between. This CDR3 spans 16 amino acids. From germline, CDR1 is MGHRA and CDR2 YSYEKL. In DNA, the CDR3 is TGCGCCAGCAGCCAAGATTGGACAGCAACTAATGAAAAACTGTTTTTT. It encodes CASSQDWTATNEKLFF.

The chain recombines TRBV7-2 with TRBJ1-3; tentatively, D is TRBD1 (5 bases). V dropped 3 bases and J dropped 0 bases, with 9 bases sitting between them. CDR1 is SGHTA, CDR2 FQGNSA, per germline. This CDR3 has 15 amino acids. CDR3 region: CASSLEGDSGNTIYF. As DNA, the CDR3 is TGTGCCAGCAGCTTGGAAGGGGACTCTGGAAACACCATATATTTT. The variable domain in full, completed from reference TRBV7-2 and TRBJ1-3, reads GAGVSQSPSNKVTEKGKDVELRCDPISGHTALYWYRQSLGQGLEFLIYFQGNSAPDKSGLPSDRFSAERTGGSVSTLTIQRTQQEDSAVYLCASSLEGDSGNTIYFGEGSWLTVV.

This sequence joins TRBV6-5 and TRBJ1-6, with 7 bases identical to TRBD1. The CDR3 totals 14 residues. Trimming at V came to 5 bases and at J to 10 bases, leaving 8 bases not matched to a gene. Germline V gives CDR1 MNHEY, CDR2 SVGAGI. In DNA, the CDR3 is TGTGCCAGCAGTATGACAGGGCTGGGATCACCCCTCCACTTT. Its protein is CASSMTGLGSPLHF.